The 18 T cell receptor beta chains presented below share a single source sample, sequenced in a study of identical twins. TCRdb processed the 5' RACE reads anew with MiXCR; each CDR3 protein has one entry. The repertoire has fewer than 250,000 distinct CDR3 sequences, 7.5% of them found once; the top ten carry around 5%. The data were also submitted as part of a second study, on yellow fever vaccine responses in identical twins.

Input material: CD8+ T cells sorted from blood. Receptors originate from a woman aged 18-29 years in good health.

This clonotype was observed a few times. The chain couples TRBV4-2 to TRBJ2-3; tentative D call: TRBD1 (5 bases). V dropped 4 bases and J dropped 6 bases, with 20 bases sitting between them. Germline CDR1 LGHNA, CDR2 YNFKEQ. This CDR3 has 16 amino acids. The DNA of the CDR3 is TGTGCCAGCAGCCCATGGGGCTCTGCGGAAGGGGATACGCAGTATTTT. Translated: CASSPWGSAEGDTQYF.

The CDR3 DNA is TGTGCCAGTAGTATGGGCGGGGGGCGCAATGAGCAGTTCTTC. Its protein is CASSMGGGRNEQFF. The chain combines TRBV19 with TRBJ2-1; 8 bases map to TRBD2. With V trimmed by 3 bases and J by 6 bases, 4 bases remained unmatched. The length of the CDR3 is 14 residues. The germline gives CDR1 LNHDA, CDR2 SQIVND (reference sequence).

The CDR3 region is CASSLGPTGHNEQFF. The CDR3 DNA follows: TGTGCCAGCAGCTTAGGCCCAACAGGTCACAATGAGCAGTTCTTC. V and J are TRBV11-2 and TRBJ2-1; tentative D call: TRBD1 (5 bases). The CDR3 sequence is 15 residues long. CDR1 is SGHAT, CDR2 FQNNGV, per germline. Between the trimmed V and J ends, which lost 1 base and 5 bases, there was a span of 12 bases.

This clonotype showed up many times. The chain uses TRBV5-6 and TRBJ2-1, with D tentatively TRBD1 or TRBD2 (5 bases each). The germline V and J ends were trimmed by 2 bases and 2 bases, with 8 bases remaining between them. From germline, CDR1 is SGHDT and CDR2 YYEEEE. The CDR3 spans 14 residues. The CDR3 DNA reads TGTGCCAGCAGCTTCGGGACCGCCTACAATGAGCAGTTCTTC. Translated, it gives CASSFGTAYNEQFF.

The genes are TRBV28 and TRBJ1-5, with 10 bases aligning to TRBD1. Germline CDR1 reads MDHEN; CDR2 reads SYDVKM. The ends lost 5 bases at V and 4 bases at J; junction bases unmatched: 2. The CDR3 covers 14 residues. This CDR3 is CASSGDRGNQPQHF. CDR3 DNA: TGTGCCAGCAGTGGGGACAGGGGAAATCAGCCCCAGCATTTT.

This clonotype was seen repeatedly, ten times or more. CDR3 residues: CSADRGTTGELFF. DNA for the CDR3: TGCAGCGCGGACAGGGGAACAACCGGGGAGCTGTTTTTT. The chain joins TRBV29-1 to TRBJ2-2; 9 bases match TRBD1. V dropped 7 bases and J dropped 5; count of bases not matched to a gene: 5. The germline V gene encodes CDR1 SQVTM and CDR2 ANQGSEA. The CDR3 runs 13 residues.

This clonotype has just a few counts. The gene calls are TRBV29-1 and TRBJ2-1; perhaps TRBD1 as D (5 bases). Germline V gene sequence: CDR1 SQVTM, CDR2 ANQGSEA. Trimming took off 3 bases at V and 8 bases at J, with 20 bases between the two ends. The CDR3 totals 15 residues. The CDR3 reads CSVERQKAFADEQFF. In nucleotides, the CDR3 is TGCAGCGTTGAGAGACAGAAAGCCTTTGCGGATGAGCAGTTCTTC.

There are many counts of this clonotype. The chain is built from TRBV20-1 and TRBJ1-6; 7 nucleotides agree with TRBD1. The germline gives CDR1 DFQATT, CDR2 SNEGSKA (reference sequence). Losses at the gene ends were 2 bases for V and 0 bases for J; bases not matched to a gene: 7. The CDR3 runs 17 residues. DNA for the CDR3: TGCAGTGCTAGAAATAACAGGGACAGCTCCTATAATTCACCCCTCCACTTT. Encoded protein: CSARNNRDSSYNSPLHF.

The sample holds many counts of this clonotype. The chain couples TRBV24-1 to TRBJ2-1; no firm D call. CDR1 is KGHDR, CDR2 SFDVKD, per germline. CDR3 size: 17 residues. The germline V and J ends were trimmed by 3 bases and 0 bases, with 14 bases remaining between them. CDR3 residues: CATSDPSGISSYNEQFF. Here the CDR3 DNA reads TGTGCCACCAGTGATCCCAGTGGGATTTCCTCCTACAATGAGCAGTTCTTC.

This chain connects TRBV6-2 or TRBV6-3 to TRBJ2-7; D ambiguous. This CDR3 region has 14 residues. Germline V gene data show CDR1 as MNHEY and CDR2 as SVGEGT. Trimming took 0 bases from V and 4 from J, leaving 10 bases between them. The DNA for the CDR3 is TGTGCCAGCAGTTACTCGACCAGGAAATACGAGCAGTACTTC. Protein: CASSYSTRKYEQYF.

This clonotype has only a few counts. This chain connects TRBV12-5 to TRBJ2-7; no clear D. CDR3 length equals 15 residues. Per the germline V gene, CDR1 is LGHNT and CDR2 is FRNRAP. The V end lost 1 base, the J end lost 2 bases, and 12 bases lay between the germline ends. CDR3 DNA: TGTGCTAGTGGTTTGGCTATATCGTCCACCTACGAGCAGTACTTC. The encoded protein is CASGLAISSTYEQYF.

V gene TRBV7-9 combines with J gene TRBJ2-1; D is undetermined. Trimming stripped 3 bases from V and 7 bases from J, with 7 bases between. Germline lookup yields CDR1 SEHNR and CDR2 FQNEAQ (reference sequence). The CDR3 spans 12 residues. DNA of the CDR3: TGTGCCAGCAGCTTTGGGTGGAATGAGCAGTTCTTC. It yields the protein CASSFGWNEQFF.

CDR3 protein: CASSFTGGSSHYEQFF. Written as DNA, the CDR3 is TGTGCCAGCAGCTTCACCGGCGGGAGTTCACATTATGAGCAGTTCTTC. This chain links TRBV7-3 with TRBJ2-1; 7 bases are a match to TRBD2. Germline V gives CDR1 SGHTA, CDR2 FQGTGA. CDR3 length: 16 residues. The V and J ends lost 3 bases and 8 bases, in that order; junction bases with no gene match: 13. Full variable domain (remainder filled in from reference TRBV7-3 and TRBJ2-1): GAGVSQTPSNKVTEKGKYVELRCDPISGHTALYWYRQSLGQGPEFLIYFQGTGAADDSGLPNDRFFAVRPEGSVSTLKIQRTERGDSAVYLCASSFTGGSSHYEQFFGPGTRLTVL.

The J gene is TRBJ1-1, the V gene TRBV28, with D possibly being TRBD1 (5 bases). The CDR3 is 13 residues long. Per the germline V gene, CDR1 is MDHEN and CDR2 is SYDVKM. Trimming stripped 3 bases from V and 6 bases from J, with 11 bases between. The CDR3 protein is CASSFGAAAEAFF. Here the CDR3 DNA reads TGTGCCAGCAGTTTTGGGGCAGCGGCTGAAGCTTTCTTT.

The chain combines TRBV4-2 with TRBJ2-3, with D unclear. Trimming stripped 5 bases from V and 2 bases from J, with 8 bases between. CDR3 length: 13 residues. CDR1 and CDR2 from the germline V gene are LGHNA and YNFKEQ. The CDR3 nucleotides read TGTGCCAGCAGCATGGGGATCACAGATACGCAGTATTTT. Its translation is CASSMGITDTQYF.

Note on this clonotype: A much larger clone differs by one base, so this may be a read error. The chain joins TRBV28 to TRBJ2-1; D uncertain. The CDR3 loop spans 13 amino acids. CDR1 MDHEN and CDR2 SYDVKM come from the germline V gene. The germline V and J ends were trimmed by 6 bases and 5 bases, with 11 bases remaining between them. This chain's CDR3 is CASSRILDNEQFF. The CDR3 coding sequence is TGTGCCAGCAGCCGTATCCTGGACAATGAGCAGTTCTTC.

This chain joins TRBV2 and TRBJ2-7, with D uncertain. The germline V gene encodes CDR1 SNHLY and CDR2 FYNNEI. V gave up 2 bases and J gave up 6 bases, with 17 bases separating them. The CDR3 has 15 amino acids. The CDR3 here is CASSERVTPNSEQYV. In DNA form, the CDR3 reads TGTGCCAGCAGTGAAAGAGTAACGCCGAATTCCGAGCAGTACGTC.

This chain joins TRBV6-1 and TRBJ2-1; TRBD2 aligns across 8 bases. This CDR3 has 16 amino acids. The V and J ends lost 2 bases and 4 bases, in that order; junction bases with no gene match: 7. The germline V gene has CDR1 MNHNS and CDR2 SASEGT. DNA for the CDR3: TGTGCCAGCAGTGAACTCGACGGGGGGGGTTACAATGAGCAGTTCTTC. Translation: CASSELDGGGYNEQFF.